One and the same sample provided the 9 T cell receptor beta chains below, sequenced in a study of T cells in women clearing cervical HPV infection. TCRdb's copy holds only in-frame clones and misses some; the assay was immunoSEQ multiplex PCR. The repertoire shows approximately 18,000 clones; the top ten hold roughly 16%. The sample consisted of blood buffy coat. The receptors originated from a woman aged 18 to 75 with a cervical HPV16 infection that either progressed to CIN3+ or cleared (not recorded which).

A word on this clone: The junction departs from germline at one end; a sequencing error may be responsible. The read halts 3 residues ahead of the CDR3 end, with the missing end drawn from the germline J gene. Additional DNA sequences in this sample encode the identical CDR3. V is TRBV5-1 and J is TRBJ1-3; 9 nucleotides match TRBD1. The CDR3 has 16 amino acids. The germline gives CDR1 SGHRS, CDR2 YFSETQ. CDR3 bases read: TGCGCCAGCAGCTTCTCCACAGGGGGCGCAGGAAACACA. Protein sequence: CASSFSTGGAGNT. The whole CDR3 sequence reads CASSFSTGGAGNTIYF.

A note on this clone: Sequencing ends 3 residues short of the CDR3 end; the germline J gene provides the rest. The chain joins TRBV12-3 or TRBV12-4 to TRBJ2-2; TRBD2 is a possible D gene (6 bases). Trimming cost V 1 base and J 6 bases, with 12 bases left between them. The CDR3 is made up of 15 amino acids. CDR3 amino acids: CASSLGFGGSGELFF. The DNA read from the CDR3 is TGTGCCAGCAGTTTAGGGTTTGGAGGGTCCGGGGAG.

With respect to this clone: Read data end 3 residues before the CDR3 end; the end is taken from the germline J gene. The chain carries TRBV20-1 and TRBJ2-7; D perhaps matches TRBD1 (6 bases). The CDR3 loop spans 12 amino acids. Between the trimmed V and J ends, which lost 4 bases and 2 bases, there was a span of 9 bases. CDR1 is DFQATT, CDR2 SNEGSKA, per germline (reference sequence). The CDR3 bases that were read are TGCAGTGCTAAGGACAGTCCCTACGAG. Translating it yields CSAKDSPYE. The full-length CDR3 reads as CSAKDSPYEQYF.

The CDR3: CASSLASVQHNQPQHF. The sequenced CDR3 bases are TGTGCCAGCAGCTTAGCGTCCGTACAGCACAATCAGCCC. The chain recombines TRBV7-6 with TRBJ1-5; D ambiguous. The observed sequence ends 3 residues before the CDR3 terminus, with the missing tail filled in from the germline J gene. V gave up 0 bases and J gave up 3 bases, with 12 bases separating them. The CDR3 contains 16 residues. Germline CDR1 SGHVS, CDR2 FNYEAQ.

About this clone itself: The CDR3 end falls 3 residues outside the read, so it is completed with the germline J gene. The chain is built from TRBV20-1 and TRBJ2-4; D is ambiguous. Germline CDR1 DFQATT, CDR2 SNEGSKA (reference sequence). Between the trimmed V and J ends, which lost 6 bases and 8 bases, there was a span of 11 bases. The CDR3 loop spans 11 amino acids. CDR3 sequence reads: CSALQWYIQYF. CDR3 DNA (partial): TGCAGTGCCCTCCAGTGGTACATT.

A word on this clone: The missing CDR3 end, 3 residues past where the read stops, is filled in from the germline J gene. The rearrangement joins TRBV12-5 to TRBJ2-3; 7 positions agree with TRBD1. The CDR3 contains 15 residues. Germline-derived CDR1 and CDR2 are LGHNT and FRNRAP. CDR3: CASAEGQEVWQPQYF. Partial CDR3 DNA: TGTGCTAGTGCCGAAGGACAGGAGGTTTGGCAGCCG. The full variable domain, in which reference TRBV12-5 and TRBJ2-3 provide the parts outside the CDR3, is DARVTQTPRHKVTEMGQEVTMRCQPILGHNTVFWYRQTMMQGLELLAYFRNRAPLDDSGMPKDRFSAEMPDATLATLKIQPSEPRDSAVYFCASAEGQEVWQPQYFGPGTRLTVL.

To note about this clone: The sequence runs out 3 residues before the end of the CDR3; the remainder is reconstructed from the germline J gene. The rearrangement uses TRBV19 and TRBJ2-3; D is unresolved. The CDR3 is 13 amino acids. The V gene's germline CDR1 is LNHDA and CDR2 SQIVND (reference sequence). CDR3 bases read: TGTGCCAGTACTTCAGGTATTTATCAGCCG. It encodes CASTSGIYQP. The entire CDR3 protein reads CASTSGIYQPQYF.

As regards this clone: With the read ending 3 residues before the CDR3 end, the germline J gene is used to fill in that end. This rearrangement joins TRBV20-1 to TRBJ2-3; no definite D call. This CDR3 is 14 amino acids long. Per germline, CDR1 DFQATT and CDR2 SNEGSKA (reference sequence). Trimming left V 2 bases short and J 0 bases short, with 9 bases between. The DNA read from the CDR3 is TGCAGTGCTAGACAACAGTCTAGCACAGATACG. It encodes CSARQQSSTDT. The whole CDR3 sequence reads CSARQQSSTDTQYF.

With regard to this clone: The read ends 3 residues shy of where the CDR3 ends; the end is completed using the germline J gene. This chain uses TRBV20-1 with TRBJ2-1; 9 positions match TRBD2. The J segment lost 7 bases and the V segment lost 3 bases, leaving 7 bases of the junction unmatched. CDR3 length: 14 amino acids. Germline V gene data show CDR1 as DFQATT and CDR2 as SNEGSKA (reference sequence). CDR3 bases read: TGCAGTGCTAGTGGGCGGGGGGGTTGGAATGAG. This sequence encodes CSASGRGGWNE. The full CDR3 protein reads CSASGRGGWNEQFF.